This entry describes one T cell receptor (beta chain). Its ends do not fully match the called genes, so a read error is possible. A second PCR, run for about 7 to 11 cycles, used a sample-barcoded 5' primer plus a J-beta primer mix. One entry per CDR3 protein results from TCRdb running MiXCR on the 5' RACE reads. Of around 1,500,000 distinct CDR3 sequences in the sample, approximately 30% are singletons; the top ten hold roughly 8.2%. This sample stems from a study of blood T cells in healthy people across ages. CDR1 is MNHNY and CDR2 is SVGAGI in the germline V gene (reference sequence). This CDR3 is 9 amino acids long.

V gene TRBV6-6 combines with J gene TRBJ2-5; no definite D call. The specimen sequenced was blood. The receptor was derived from a woman in her 30s in good health. The CDR3 sequence: CPVGETQYF. The DNA for the CDR3 is TGCCCGGTCGGGGAGACCCAGTACTTC.